This T cell receptor beta chain derives from a study of cytomegalovirus exposure and HLA in healthy donors. Concerning this clone itself: The antigen is not known.

Researchers ran the PCR with 60 Vbeta and 13 Jbeta primers. Libraries were prepared by immunoSEQ multiplex PCR; TCRdb keeps only in-frame clonotypes and omits some of them. Here the sample spans around 93,000 clones, 78% being singletons. Study-level results: Analyzed later, most CMV-associated TCR beta chains appeared HLA-restricted. Many donors shared some public TCRs, even though most TCR sequences were rare. Within the data, a cluster of highly shared sequence variants was likely a sequencing artifact. Cytomegalovirus status was reportedly diagnosed by the classifier with high sensitivity and specificity.

Looked up from germline, CDR1 is MDHEN and CDR2 is SYDVKM. J gave up 0 bases and V 7 bases, and 4 bases lay outside the gene matches. CDR3 size: 15 residues. This receptor was identified in a woman in her thirties or forties in good health and CMV-seronegative. V usage is TRBV28 and J usage is TRBJ2-4; 9 nucleotides line up with TRBD1. Sequenced input: PBMCs. The CDR3 DNA reads TGTGCCAGCACCCCACAGGGGGCAGCCAAAAACATTCAGTACTTC. Its translation: CASTPQGAAKNIQYF.